This TCR beta chain was identified in a study of spatial heterogeneity in lung cancer. The time point was: sample taken at primary tumor resection. Sequencing of whole RNA from tumor, nontumor lung or frozen PBMC involved no sorting. The donors, around 72 patients with untreated early-stage non-small cell lung cancer, provided the samples. Each TCR cDNA molecule carried a unique molecular identifier. TCRdb itself ran the 5' RACE reads through MiXCR, one entry per CDR3 protein. Here the sample spans 6,900 or so distinct CDR3 sequences, 3.5% to 5% being singletons. The CDR3 totals 14 residues. Between the trimmed V and J ends, which lost 5 bases and 6 bases, there was a span of 16 bases. Germline CDR1 reads MDHEN; CDR2 reads SYDVKM. There are many counts of this clonotype. This beta chain is an unintended read in a library built for alpha chains; its size means little.

The V and J genes are TRBV28 and TRBJ1-2; weak D call: TRBD1 (5 bases). The sample consisted of normal lung tissue next to the tumor, taken at surgery. The origin of this receptor is a female donor with early-stage non-small cell lung cancer. The CDR3 nucleotides are TGTGCCAGCAGTACGCCCGGGGCCGCGAATGGCTACACCTTC. Translation gives CASSTPGAANGYTF.